A single sample gave rise to the 22 T cell receptor beta chains below, sequenced in a study of beta chain features in type 1 diabetes. The study reverse transcribed the entire isolated RNA, so it sequenced expressed TCRB transcripts. Produced via immunoSEQ multiplex PCR; TCRdb's table is partial and in-frame only. The sample has under 250,000 clones, approximately 10% seen once. Sequences were obtained from central memory CD4+ T cells from blood. The receptors derive from a man between 18 and 35 years old in good health.

The chain carries TRBV30 and TRBJ2-2; 9 bases line up with TRBD1. Germline CDR1 is GTSNPN and CDR2 is SVGIG (reference sequence). The CDR3 sequence is 16 residues long. The J segment lost 10 bases and the V segment lost 1 base, leaving 13 bases of the junction unmatched. For the CDR3, the DNA is TGTGCCTGGAGTGCCTTCAGGGACAGGGAGGCGGAGGAGCTGTTTTTT. The encoded protein is CAWSAFRDREAEELFF. The variable domain in full, with the rest retrieved from reference TRBV30 and TRBJ2-2, is SQTIHQWPATLVQPVGSPLSLECTVEGTSNPNLYWYRQAAGRGLQLLFYSVGIGQISSEVPQNLSASRPQDRQFILSSKKLLLSDSGFYLCAWSAFRDREAEELFFGEGSRLTVL.

The rearrangement joins TRBV7-9 to TRBJ2-3; possible D gene TRBD2, 5 bases. CDR3 length: 14 amino acids. Germline V gene data show CDR1 as SEHNR and CDR2 as FQNEAQ (reference sequence). Trimming left V 5 bases short and J 4 bases short, with 13 bases between. Here the CDR3 reads CASSPLGKADTQYF. The CDR3 DNA reads TGTGCCAGCAGCCCCCTCGGGAAGGCAGATACGCAGTATTTT.

The chain combines TRBV7-9 with TRBJ2-3, with D possibly being TRBD1 (6 bases). Trimming left V 5 bases short and J 1 base short, with 19 bases between. The CDR3 covers 17 residues. The germline gives CDR1 SEHNR, CDR2 FQNEAQ (reference sequence). The CDR3 spells CASSPLRDMGGTDTQYF. Written as DNA, the CDR3 is TGTGCCAGCAGCCCCCTTAGGGACATGGGCGGCACAGATACGCAGTATTTT.

This clone showed up just a few times. The chain employs TRBV12-5 and TRBJ1-1, with D possibly being TRBD1 (6 bases). Between the trimmed V and J ends, which lost 3 bases and 6 bases, there was a span of 8 bases. CDR3 size: 12 residues. Germline CDR1 is LGHNT and CDR2 is FRNRAP. CDR3 region: CASGLGGAEAFF. The CDR3 DNA sequence: TGTGCTAGTGGTTTAGGGGGGGCTGAAGCTTTCTTT.

This clone has more than one count but fewer than ten. The chain uses TRBV30 and TRBJ2-5; 7 bases map to TRBD1. The germline V gene has CDR1 GTSNPN and CDR2 SVGIG (reference sequence). The CDR3 is made up of 14 amino acids. Trimming cost V 1 base and J 5 bases; bases outside gene matches: 7. The CDR3: CAWSGSGGSETQYF. The CDR3 DNA reads as TGTGCCTGGAGTGGGTCAGGGGGTTCCGAGACCCAGTACTTC.

The CDR3 DNA sequence: TGTGCCATCAGTGGAAGAGGCTCTGGGGCCAACGTCCTGACTTTC. Amino acid sequence: CAISGRGSGANVLTF. V usage is TRBV10-3 and J usage is TRBJ2-6; D is unclear. The length of the CDR3 is 15 residues. Germline V CDR1 and CDR2: ENHRY, SYGVKD. Trimming took off 4 bases at V and 0 bases at J, with 7 bases between the two ends.

This clone came up many times. The same CDR3 is also encoded by other DNA sequences in this sample. The J gene is TRBJ2-5, the V gene TRBV10-3, with TRBD1 as a possible D gene (7 bases). Trimming took off 3 bases at V and 3 bases at J, with 8 bases between the two ends. The CDR3 length is 13 residues. Germline-derived CDR1 and CDR2 are ENHRY and SYGVKD. The CDR3 coding sequence is TGTGCCATCAGTGACAGGGGGGAAGAGACCCAGTACTTC. It is translated as CAISDRGEETQYF.

This clone was detected only a few times. The junction does not match germline at one end; this may be a read error. The V gene is TRBV10-3, the J gene TRBJ2-1; D is uncertain. The CDR3 spans 11 residues. In germline, CDR1 is ENHRY, CDR2 SYGVKD. CDR3 bases: TGTGCCAGCAGTGAAGTGGGAAAGCAGTTCTTC. It is translated as CASSEVGKQFF.

CDR3 sequence reads: CASSQEPLAAHRNEQFF. In DNA, the CDR3 is TGCGCCAGCAGCCAAGAGCCCCTAGCGGCCCACAGGAATGAGCAGTTCTTC. The genes are TRBV4-3 and TRBJ2-1; 7 nucleotides agree with TRBD2. Germline-derived CDR1 and CDR2 are LGHNA and YSLEER. This CDR3 has 17 residues. With 0 bases clipped from V and 7 bases from J, the junction kept 12 bases outside the gene matches.

This clone came up a few times. This chain connects TRBV7-9 to TRBJ2-3; D tentatively fits TRBD1 or TRBD2 (5 bases each). The CDR3 totals 15 residues. Trimming pared 5 bases from V and 2 bases from J, leaving 14 bases between. CDR1 is SEHNR, CDR2 FQNEAQ, per germline (reference sequence). CDR3 coding DNA: TGTGCCAGCAGCCCCGGGACGTACATCACAGATACGCAGTATTTT. It is translated as CASSPGTYITDTQYF.

This clone was seen only a few times. The chain combines TRBV7-2 with TRBJ2-7; D uncertain. Trimming took off 5 bases at V and 0 bases at J, with 14 bases between the two ends. CDR1 is SGHTA, CDR2 FQGNSA, per germline. The CDR3 runs to 15 residues. CDR3 sequence reads: CASSLSWSASYEQYF. In nucleotides, the CDR3 is TGTGCCAGCAGCCTCTCGTGGAGCGCCTCCTACGAGCAGTACTTC. The entire variable domain, with the rest obtained from reference TRBV7-2 and TRBJ2-7, is as follows: GAGVSQSPSNKVTEKGKDVELRCDPISGHTALYWYRQSLGQGLEFLIYFQGNSAPDKSGLPSDRFSAERTGGSVSTLTIQRTQQEDSAVYLCASSLSWSASYEQYFGPGTRLTVT.

The rearrangement joins TRBV18 to TRBJ2-7; 9 positions agree with TRBD1. The germline CDR1 and CDR2 sequences are KGHSH and LQKENI. This CDR3 has 14 residues. The ends lost 4 bases at V and 2 bases at J; junction bases unmatched: 3. CDR3: CASSQGQGPYEQYF. The CDR3 nucleotides read TGTGCCAGCTCACAGGGACAGGGCCCCTACGAGCAGTACTTC.

The chain joins TRBV18 to TRBJ2-5; 9 bases are shared with TRBD1. The junction had 5 bases not matched to a gene; V was cut back by 1 base and J by 2 bases. This CDR3 has 16 residues. Germline values: CDR1 KGHSH, CDR2 LQKENI. The CDR3 spells CASSPRTGERQETQYF. In DNA form, the CDR3 reads TGTGCCAGCTCACCACGGACAGGGGAGAGGCAAGAGACCCAGTACTTC. The entire variable domain, with the rest obtained from reference TRBV18 and TRBJ2-5, is as follows: NAGVMQNPRHLVRRRGQEARLRCSPMKGHSHVYWYRQLPEEGLKFMVYLQKENIIDESGMPKERFSAEFPKEGPSILRIQQVVRGDSAAYFCASSPRTGERQETQYFGPGTRLLVL.

This clone was seen only a few times. The chain joins TRBV5-1 to TRBJ2-1; 7 bases are shared with TRBD2. CDR3 size: 14 residues. V trimming: 1 base; J trimming: 7 bases; junction bases outside the gene matches: 5. Germline V gene lookup returns CDR1 SGHRS and CDR2 YFSETQ. The CDR3 DNA reads TGCGCCAGCAGCTTGTCGGGAGGATGGAATGAGCAGTTCTTC. Residues: CASSLSGGWNEQFF.

The V call is TRBV30, the J call TRBJ1-1; weak D call: TRBD1 (6 bases). Per the germline V gene, CDR1 is GTSNPN and CDR2 is SVGIG (reference sequence). V shed 3 bases and J shed 4 bases, with 18 bases lying between them. There are 15 residues in the CDR3. CDR3 bases: TGTGCCTGGAGGAGATACAGGGAGTCCGGCACTGAAGCTTTCTTT. Translating gives CAWRRYRESGTEAFF.

This chain connects TRBV11-1 to TRBJ1-3, with 10 bases that match TRBD1. J was trimmed by 1 base and V by 4 bases; bases with no gene match: 4. Germline V gives CDR1 SGHAT, CDR2 FQDESV (reference sequence). The CDR3 totals 16 residues. The CDR3, as DNA: TGTGCCAGCAGCTCGACAGGGGGCCCTTCTGGAAACACCATATATTTT. This translates into CASSSTGGPSGNTIYF.

As concerns this clone: One junction end does not reproduce the germline sequence, and a read error may be involved. The chain has TRBV6-5 and TRBJ2-7; D possibly corresponds to TRBD2 (5 bases). The germline CDR1 and CDR2 sequences are MNHEY and SVGAGI. CDR3 size: 13 residues. CDR3 DNA sequence: TGTACCAGCGCCCCGTCGGGATCCTACGAGCAGTACTTC. Residues: CTSAPSGSYEQYF.

This clone was seen a few times. V and J are TRBV9 and TRBJ2-7; no clear D gene. Per the germline V gene, CDR1 is SGDLS and CDR2 is YYNGEE. The CDR3 is 14 amino acids. Trimming cost V 0 bases and J 6 bases, with 13 bases left between them. The CDR3 coding sequence is TGTGCCAGCAGCGTAGGTAACAGAAACTCCGAGCAGTACTTC. This encodes CASSVGNRNSEQYF.

With regard to this clone: A read error is the likely source, as a far larger clone sits one nucleotide away. In the same sample, other DNA sequences code for this CDR3. The chain uses TRBV25-1 and TRBJ2-6, with D tentatively TRBD1 (5 bases). The germline gives CDR1 MGHDK, CDR2 SYGVNS. The CDR3 consists of 15 residues. V shed 0 bases and J shed 4 bases, with 7 bases lying between them. CDR3 in DNA: TGTGCCAGCAGTGAATATGGGGCGGGGGCCAACGTCCTGACTTTC. The encoded protein is CASSEYGAGANVLTF.

V usage is TRBV6-5 and J usage is TRBJ2-5; TRBD2 matches at 7 bases. J lost 4 bases, V lost 5 bases, and 7 bases had no gene match. Germline loops: CDR1 MNHEY, CDR2 SVGAGI. The CDR3 consists of 14 residues. The CDR3 bases are TGTGCCAGCAGTGCGGCGGGAGCCCCAGAGACCCAGTACTTC. It codes for CASSAAGAPETQYF.

This clone has only a few counts. The V call is TRBV6-1, the J call TRBJ2-5; D is ambiguous. There are 11 residues in the CDR3. The V gene's germline CDR1 is MNHNS and CDR2 SASEGT. V was pared by 4 bases and J by 5 bases, with 5 bases between. CDR3 sequence reads: CASSALETQYF. The CDR3 region has the DNA TGTGCCAGCAGTGCCCTGGAGACCCAGTACTTC.

This clone appeared many times. The chain couples TRBV30 to TRBJ2-5; 8 bases map to TRBD2. The CDR3 is made up of 16 amino acids. V shed 6 bases and J 2 bases; nucleotides not matched to a gene: 14. Germline CDR1 reads GTSNPN; CDR2 reads SVGIG (reference sequence). CDR3: CACQSDKRERQETQYF. Written as DNA, the CDR3 is TGTGCCTGCCAGTCGGATAAGCGGGAGAGGCAAGAGACCCAGTACTTC.